The sequence of this TCR beta chain was determined in a study of cytomegalovirus exposure and HLA in healthy donors. The donors, nominally healthy at sampling, likely had unrecorded immune exposures. In regard to this clone: As yet, its antigen is unknown.

The PCR had 60 Vbeta and 13 Jbeta primers. Some clones are missing from TCRdb's copy, which holds only in-frame ones; the method was immunoSEQ multiplex PCR. This sample's clone table lists roughly 220,000 clones. Overall study results and limits: For most subjects, TCR beta sequences were reported to predict HLA-A and HLA-B alleles with accuracy. Immune exposure information available was restricted to CMV serostatus.

Sample: PBMCs. This TCR was sampled from a girl aged 2-10 years in good health and CMV-seropositive.

CDR3 sequence: CASSERASYNEQFF. The CDR3 DNA follows: TGTGCCAGCAGTGAGCGGGCCTCCTACAATGAGCAGTTCTTC. V usage is TRBV2 and J usage is TRBJ2-1; possible D gene TRBD2, 5 bases. The CDR3 has 14 residues. The V end was cut by 3 bases, the J end by 0 bases, with 6 bases between. CDR1 and CDR2 (germline): SNHLY, FYNNEI.